This TCR beta chain was recorded in a study of cytomegalovirus exposure and HLA in healthy donors. Across the whole study: The use of the same platform for the 120 or so validation repertoires and the 650 to 850 first-cohort repertoires was reported by a later analysis. Overall study results and limits: Generally TCR sequences proved uncommon, though certain public TCRs appeared in numerous donors.

Details on this clone: No antigen is known for it.

The table came from immunoSEQ multiplex PCR; TCRdb's copy has only in-frame clones and leaves some out. The sample lists about 100,000 clones; about 95% were seen once. The CDR3 covers 19 residues. The V gene end was trimmed by 4 bases and the J gene end by 0 bases; junction bases not matched to a gene: 10. Per germline, CDR1 SGHNT and CDR2 YENEEA. The clonotype originates from a woman between 18 and 29 years old in good health and CMV-seronegative. This sequence joins TRBV11-3 and TRBJ2-1; 12 bases map to TRBD1. Sequencing was performed on PBMCs. CDR3 nucleotides: TGTGCCAGCAGCTACCGGGGACAGGGGGCCGAGAGCTCCTACAATGAGCAGTTCTTC. This translates into CASSYRGQGAESSYNEQFF.